The 22 T cell receptor beta chains listed next were all sequenced from one sample in a study of blood T cell repertoires in COVID-19. Libraries were prepared by immunoSEQ multiplex PCR; TCRdb keeps only in-frame clonotypes and omits some of them. This sample has 110,000 to 150,000 clones, with around nine tenths found just once. The specimen was peripheral blood. These receptors were obtained from a man in his 60s with active or convalescent COVID-19.

The chain joins TRBV7-8 to TRBJ1-2; 11 positions match TRBD1. The length of the CDR3 is 17 residues. V gave up 4 bases and J gave up 0 bases; unmatched junction bases: 7. Per the germline V gene, CDR1 is SGHVS and CDR2 is FQNEAQ. The chain's CDR3 is CASSSGDRGYANYGYTF. CDR3 bases: TGTGCCAGCAGCTCGGGGGACAGGGGGTACGCTAACTATGGCTACACCTTC.

This rearrangement joins TRBV27 to TRBJ1-2; D is unclear. The CDR3 extends over 14 amino acids. The V end was cut by 5 bases, the J end by 0 bases, with 10 bases between. Germline assignment: CDR1 MNHEY and CDR2 SMNVEV (reference sequence). CDR3 protein: CASSESASNYGYTF. Written as DNA, the CDR3 is TGTGCCAGCAGTGAATCCGCGTCTAACTATGGCTACACCTTC.

The V and J genes are TRBV3-1 (or the pseudogene TRBV3-2) and TRBJ2-3; 8 bases match TRBD1. Germline V lookup: CDR1 LGHDT, CDR2 YNNKEL (reference sequence). This CDR3 region has 15 residues. The V segment lost 6 bases and the J segment 3 bases; nucleotides outside the gene matches: 8. The CDR3: CASSFYRTGTDTQYF. The CDR3 nucleotides are TGTGCCAGCAGTTTCTATCGGACAGGGACAGATACGCAGTATTTT.

The chain uses TRBV19 and TRBJ2-7, with 9 bases fitting TRBD2. The trim removed 8 bases at V and 3 bases at J, leaving 8 bases unmatched. The CDR3 runs 14 residues. CDR1 LNHDA and CDR2 SQIVND come from the germline V gene (reference sequence). The CDR3 reads CASSDLAGSYEQYF. The CDR3 DNA reads as TGTGCCAGTTCCGATCTAGCGGGAAGCTACGAGCAGTACTTC. Supplemented by reference TRBV19 and TRBJ2-7, the full variable domain reads DGGITQSPKYLFRKEGQNVTLSCEQNLNHDAMYWYRQDPGQGLRLIYYSQIVNDFQKGDIAEGYSVSREKKESFPLTVTSAQKNPTAFYLCASSDLAGSYEQYFGPGTRLTVT.

The gene calls are TRBV20-1 and TRBJ2-7; D is possibly TRBD2 (5 bases). The V and J ends lost 6 bases and 4 bases respectively, with 19 bases between them. The length of the CDR3 is 14 residues. The germline gives CDR1 DFQATT, CDR2 SNEGSKA (reference sequence). The CDR3 is CSASTSLEGYEQYF. The CDR3 DNA reads TGCAGTGCCAGTACTAGTCTTGAAGGGTACGAGCAGTACTTC.

The chain carries TRBV18 and TRBJ2-2, with 8 nucleotides matching TRBD1. CDR3 length: 16 residues. Germline CDR1 is KGHSH and CDR2 is LQKENI. With 3 bases clipped from V and 1 base from J, the junction kept 4 bases outside the gene matches. The CDR3 region has the DNA TGTGCCAGCTCACCCTGGACAGGGCAGAACACCGGGGAGCTGTTTTTT. Its translation is CASSPWTGQNTGELFF.

The chain is built from TRBV14 and TRBJ2-1; 8 nucleotides agree with TRBD2. Germline CDR1 SGHDN, CDR2 FVKESK. V lost 1 base and J lost 5; bases outside the gene matches: 7. The CDR3 runs to 16 residues. CDR3 sequence reads: CASSQVAGLGHNEQFF. The DNA of the CDR3 is TGTGCCAGCAGCCAAGTAGCGGGATTGGGCCACAATGAGCAGTTCTTC.

The chain carries TRBV6-5 and TRBJ1-5; possible D gene TRBD1, 6 bases. V lost 8 bases and J 4 bases, leaving 18 bases between the germline ends. The CDR3 is 15 residues long. The germline gives CDR1 MNHEY, CDR2 SVGAGI. This chain's CDR3 is CASRPLLTGNQPQHF. The DNA for the CDR3 is TGTGCCAGCCGACCCCTCTTAACAGGGAATCAGCCCCAGCATTTT.

The rearrangement joins TRBV7-9 to TRBJ1-5, with 9 bases matching TRBD1. This CDR3 has 15 amino acids. The germline CDR1 and CDR2 sequences are SEHNR and FQNEAQ (reference sequence). The J segment lost 6 bases and the V segment lost 1 base, leaving 4 bases of the junction unmatched. Here the CDR3 reads CASSLDGQGFQPQHF. The CDR3 bases are TGTGCCAGCAGCTTAGATGGACAGGGGTTTCAGCCCCAGCATTTT.

The rearrangement uses TRBV7-2 and TRBJ2-6; 11 positions match TRBD2. Germline CDR1 SGHTA, CDR2 FQGNSA. V shed 1 base and J 12 bases; nucleotides not matched to a gene: 8. This CDR3 is built from 16 residues. The CDR3 DNA reads as TGTGCCAGCAGCTTAGACCGGACTAGCGGGTCCACCGTCCTGACTTTC. Residues: CASSLDRTSGSTVLTF.

V gene TRBV6-5 combines with J gene TRBJ2-1; TRBD2 aligns across 12 bases. The CDR3 runs 14 residues. Germline lookup yields CDR1 MNHEY and CDR2 SVGAGI. Trimming cost V 6 bases and J 6 bases; bases outside gene matches: 3. CDR3 sequence: CASRLAGGPNEQFF. The CDR3, as DNA: TGTGCCAGCAGGCTAGCGGGAGGGCCCAATGAGCAGTTCTTC.

This chain joins TRBV5-8 and TRBJ2-7, with 9 bases fitting TRBD2. The CDR3 is made up of 15 amino acids. V trimming: 3 bases; J trimming: 0 bases; junction bases outside the gene matches: 4. Germline values: CDR1 SGHTS, CDR2 YDEGEE. As DNA, the CDR3 is TGTGCCAGCAGCTCCTCGACTAGCGGCTCCTACGAGCAGTACTTC. This translates into CASSSSTSGSYEQYF.

V and J are TRBV5-5 and TRBJ1-4, with 9 nucleotides matching TRBD1. This CDR3 has 16 residues. Germline CDR1 SGHKS, CDR2 YYEKEE (reference sequence). The V and J ends lost 4 bases and 8 bases, in that order; junction bases with no gene match: 12. The CDR3 reads CASSPTVTGGWEKLFF. The CDR3 DNA is TGTGCCAGCAGCCCTACCGTCACAGGGGGCTGGGAAAAACTGTTTTTT.

In its sample, this clone was seen a few times. This chain links TRBV28 with TRBJ2-1; no reliable D call. The germline gives CDR1 MDHEN, CDR2 SYDVKM. CDR3 length: 14 residues. Trimming pared 3 bases from V and 8 bases from J, leaving 14 bases between. CDR3 nucleotide sequence: TGTGCCAGCAGTTTGGGTATTGGGCAGGATGAGCAGTTCTTC. It specifies CASSLGIGQDEQFF.

This chain links TRBV6-5 with TRBJ1-5; a weak D match, TRBD1 (6 bases). V shed 0 bases and J shed 4 bases, with 13 bases lying between them. Looked up from germline, CDR1 is MNHEY and CDR2 is SVGAGI. The CDR3 loop spans 16 amino acids. CDR3 residues: CASSYSWGPGNQPQHF. CDR3 DNA sequence: TGTGCCAGCAGTTACTCGTGGGGGCCCGGGAATCAGCCCCAGCATTTT.

The chain recombines TRBV7-2 with TRBJ1-3; D ambiguous. The CDR3 is 15 residues long. Trimming removed 5 bases from V and 4 bases from J, with 15 bases in between. CDR1 SGHTA and CDR2 FQGNSA come from the germline V gene. DNA for the CDR3: TGTGCCAGCAGCCCGGGGTCAGGCTCCGGAAACACCATATATTTT. Protein sequence: CASSPGSGSGNTIYF.

The chain joins TRBV30 to TRBJ1-5, with TRBD1 matching 8 bases. The CDR3 totals 15 residues. From germline, CDR1 is GTSNPN and CDR2 SVGIG (reference sequence). The V gene end was trimmed by 5 bases and the J gene end by 1 base; junction bases not matched to a gene: 7. This CDR3 is CAWDRGMGSNQPQHF. CDR3 DNA: TGTGCCTGGGACAGGGGAATGGGGAGCAATCAGCCCCAGCATTTT.

The V call is TRBV7-8, the J call TRBJ1-2; TRBD1 matches 9 bases. Germline-derived CDR1 and CDR2 are SGHVS and FQNEAQ. The length of the CDR3 is 15 residues. V was clipped by 2 bases and J by 4 bases; unmatched bases: 5. The CDR3 bases are TGTGCCAGCAGCTTATCAACAGGGGGCGGCTATGGCTACACCTTC. It is translated as CASSLSTGGGYGYTF.

V and J are TRBV29-1 and TRBJ1-2; 9 bases match TRBD1. Germline V lookup: CDR1 SQVTM, CDR2 ANQGSEA. The J segment lost 5 bases and the V segment lost 0 bases, leaving 7 bases of the junction unmatched. The CDR3 loop spans 15 amino acids. CDR3 region: CSVEEIRTGAYGYTF. CDR3 coding DNA: TGCAGCGTTGAAGAGATTAGGACAGGGGCATATGGCTACACCTTC.

Comments on this clone: The germline gene is not matched at one end of the junction; a read error may be the cause. The chain uses TRBV7-2 and TRBJ1-6; no firm D call. Per germline, CDR1 SGHTA and CDR2 FQGNSA. The CDR3 spans 12 residues. CDR3 amino acids: CASSSNNSPLHF. The CDR3 coding sequence is TGTGCCAGCAGCTCCAATAATTCACCCCTCCACTTT.

This clone was found a few times. V usage is TRBV5-6 and J usage is TRBJ2-7, with 7 bases lining up with TRBD1. The germline CDR1 and CDR2 sequences are SGHDT and YYEEEE. The CDR3 is made up of 15 amino acids. V was pared by 0 bases and J by 4 bases, with 7 bases of the junction left unmatched. CDR3 sequence reads: CASSLVSGGGYEQYF. For the CDR3, the DNA is TGTGCCAGCAGCTTGGTGTCAGGGGGTGGATACGAGCAGTACTTC.

This clone was seen a single time. The rearrangement joins TRBV29-1 to TRBJ2-1; D gene ambiguous. Germline assignment: CDR1 SQVTM and CDR2 ANQGSEA. The CDR3 is 14 residues long. V lost 5 bases and J 1 base, leaving 12 bases between the germline ends. In DNA, the CDR3 is TGCAGCGTTCGACCTAAACTATCCTACAATGAGCAGTTCTTC. As protein: CSVRPKLSYNEQFF.